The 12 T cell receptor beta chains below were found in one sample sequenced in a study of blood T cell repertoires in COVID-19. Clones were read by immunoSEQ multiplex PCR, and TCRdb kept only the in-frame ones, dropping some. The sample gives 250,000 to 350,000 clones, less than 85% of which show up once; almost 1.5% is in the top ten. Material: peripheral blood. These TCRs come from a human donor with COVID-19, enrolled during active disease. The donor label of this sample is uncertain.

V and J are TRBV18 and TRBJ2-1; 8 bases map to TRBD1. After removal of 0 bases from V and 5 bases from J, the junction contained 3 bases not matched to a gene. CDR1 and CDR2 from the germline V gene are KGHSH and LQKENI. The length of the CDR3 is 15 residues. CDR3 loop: CASSPPGQAHNEQFF. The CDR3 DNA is TGTGCCAGCTCACCACCGGGACAGGCTCACAATGAGCAGTTCTTC.

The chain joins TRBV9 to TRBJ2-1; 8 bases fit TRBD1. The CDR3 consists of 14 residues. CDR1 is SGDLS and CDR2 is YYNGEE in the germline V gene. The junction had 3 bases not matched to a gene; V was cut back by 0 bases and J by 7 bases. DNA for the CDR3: TGTGCCAGCAGCGTAGGACAGGGGACGAATGAGCAGTTCTTC. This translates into CASSVGQGTNEQFF.

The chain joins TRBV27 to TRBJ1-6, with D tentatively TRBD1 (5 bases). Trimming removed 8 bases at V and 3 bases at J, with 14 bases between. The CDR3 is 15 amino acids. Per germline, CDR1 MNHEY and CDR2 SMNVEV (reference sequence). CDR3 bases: TGTGCCAGCCAACTGGGGGGGGTCTATAATTCACCCCTCCACTTT. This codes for CASQLGGVYNSPLHF.

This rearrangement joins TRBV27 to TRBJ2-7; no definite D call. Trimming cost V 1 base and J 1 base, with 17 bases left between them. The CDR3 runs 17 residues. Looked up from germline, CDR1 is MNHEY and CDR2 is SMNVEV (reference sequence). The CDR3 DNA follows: TGTGCCAGCAGTTTATTGGGTGTGGGCACGCCATCCTACGAGCAGTACTTC. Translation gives CASSLLGVGTPSYEQYF.

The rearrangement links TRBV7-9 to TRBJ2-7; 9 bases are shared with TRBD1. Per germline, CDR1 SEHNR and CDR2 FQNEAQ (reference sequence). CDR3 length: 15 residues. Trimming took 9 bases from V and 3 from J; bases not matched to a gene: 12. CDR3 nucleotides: TGTGCCAGTCCCCCCGGGGACAGGGTAATCTACGAGCAGTACTTC. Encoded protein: CASPPGDRVIYEQYF.

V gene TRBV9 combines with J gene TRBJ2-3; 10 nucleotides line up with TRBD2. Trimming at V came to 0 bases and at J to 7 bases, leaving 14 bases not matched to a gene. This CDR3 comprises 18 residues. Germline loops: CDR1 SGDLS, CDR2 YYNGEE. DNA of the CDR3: TGTGCCAGCAGCGTAGAAGGGGGAAGCGGGAGGGCCCCGTATACGCAGTATTTT. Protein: CASSVEGGSGRAPYTQYF.

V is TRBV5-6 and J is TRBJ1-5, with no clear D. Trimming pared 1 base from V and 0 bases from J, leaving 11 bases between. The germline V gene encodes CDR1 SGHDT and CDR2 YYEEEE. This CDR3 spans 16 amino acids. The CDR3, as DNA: TGTGCCAGCAGCTTGTCGTGGGCCATTAGCAATCAGCCCCAGCATTTT. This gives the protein CASSLSWAISNQPQHF. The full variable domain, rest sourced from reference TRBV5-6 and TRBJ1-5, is DAGVTQSPTHLIKTRGQQVTLRCSPKSGHDTVSWYQQALGQGPQFIFQYYEEEERQRGNFPDRFSGHQFPNYSSELNVNALLLGDSALYLCASSLSWAISNQPQHFGDGTRLSIL.

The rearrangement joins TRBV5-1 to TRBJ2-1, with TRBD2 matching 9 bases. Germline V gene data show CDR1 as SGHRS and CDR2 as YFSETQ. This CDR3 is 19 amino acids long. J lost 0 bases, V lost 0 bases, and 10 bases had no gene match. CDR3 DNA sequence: TGCGCCAGCAGCTTGGCCCGAGCGGGAGGCCCGAGCTCCTACAATGAGCAGTTCTTC. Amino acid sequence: CASSLARAGGPSSYNEQFF. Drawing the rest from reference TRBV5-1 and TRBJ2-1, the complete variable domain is KAGVTQTPRYLIKTRGQQVTLSCSPISGHRSVSWYQQTPGQGLQFLFEYFSETQRNKGNFPGRFSGRQFSNSRSEMNVSTLELGDSALYLCASSLARAGGPSSYNEQFFGPGTRLTVL.

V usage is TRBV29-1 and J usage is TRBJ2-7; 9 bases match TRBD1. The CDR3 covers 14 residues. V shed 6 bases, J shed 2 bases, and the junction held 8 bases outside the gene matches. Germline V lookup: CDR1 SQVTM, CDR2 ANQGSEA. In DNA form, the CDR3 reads TGCAGCGTAGATTCCGGGACAGGGACCTACGAGCAGTACTTC. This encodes CSVDSGTGTYEQYF.

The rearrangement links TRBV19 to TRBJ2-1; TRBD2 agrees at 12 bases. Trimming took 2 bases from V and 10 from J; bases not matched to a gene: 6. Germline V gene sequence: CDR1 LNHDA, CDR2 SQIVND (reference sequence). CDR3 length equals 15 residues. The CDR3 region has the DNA TGTGCCAGTAGTATAAGGACTAGCGGGATGCGGGAGCAGTTCTTC. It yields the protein CASSIRTSGMREQFF. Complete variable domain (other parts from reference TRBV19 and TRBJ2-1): DGGITQSPKYLFRKEGQNVTLSCEQNLNHDAMYWYRQDPGQGLRLIYYSQIVNDFQKGDIAEGYSVSREKKESFPLTVTSAQKNPTAFYLCASSIRTSGMREQFFGPGTRLTVL.

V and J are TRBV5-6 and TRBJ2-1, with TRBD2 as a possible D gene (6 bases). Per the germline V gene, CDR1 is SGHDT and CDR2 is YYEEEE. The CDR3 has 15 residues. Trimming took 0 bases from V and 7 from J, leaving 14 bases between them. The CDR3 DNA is TGTGCCAGCAGCTTGGAGTGGCGGGCGGGGAATGAGCAGTTCTTC. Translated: CASSLEWRAGNEQFF. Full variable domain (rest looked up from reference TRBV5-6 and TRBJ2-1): DAGVTQSPTHLIKTRGQQVTLRCSPKSGHDTVSWYQQALGQGPQFIFQYYEEEERQRGNFPDRFSGHQFPNYSSELNVNALLLGDSALYLCASSLEWRAGNEQFFGPGTRLTVL.

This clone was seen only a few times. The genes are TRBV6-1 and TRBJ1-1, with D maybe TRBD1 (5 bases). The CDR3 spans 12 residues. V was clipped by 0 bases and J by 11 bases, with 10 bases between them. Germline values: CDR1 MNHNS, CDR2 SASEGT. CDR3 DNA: TGTGCCAGCAGTGAAGCCGGGACTCTGGCTTTCTTT. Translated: CASSEAGTLAFF.